The 9 T cell receptor beta chains reported below all come from one sample, sequenced in a study of post-analysis software for immune sequencing data. Notes on the study in general: TRBV segments more frequent in patients than in controls numbered roughly 5 and included TRBV5-6, TRBV5-1 and TRBV20-1.

Libraries were made from TCR beta cDNA, and they carried unique molecular identifiers. TCRdb recomputed calls from the PCR reads with MiXCR, one row per CDR3 protein. This table holds about 570,000 distinct CDR3 sequences, approximately 34% found once. No antigen has been assigned to these receptors. The sample taken for sequencing was blood. Every receptor here comes from a girl aged 2 to 17 with multiple sclerosis.

The V gene is TRBV6-2 or TRBV6-3, the J gene TRBJ1-5; no clear D. The CDR3 length is 13 residues. Trimming pared 5 bases from V and 9 bases from J, leaving 14 bases between. From germline, CDR1 is MNHEY and CDR2 SVGEGT. The CDR3 DNA follows: TGTGCCAGCAGTAAGACCTCGATATGGCCCCAGCATTTT. Protein product: CASSKTSIWPQHF.

This chain uses TRBV6-5 with TRBJ1-6; 7 nucleotides agree with TRBD1. CDR3 size: 16 residues. The germline V gene encodes CDR1 MNHEY and CDR2 SVGAGI. V was clipped by 6 bases and J by 7 bases; unmatched bases: 12. The CDR3 coding sequence is TGTGCCAGCAGCTTGGTCACGGGACAGCAAAATTCACCCCTCCACTTT. It translates to CASSLVTGQQNSPLHF.

The chain joins TRBV12-3 or TRBV12-4 to TRBJ2-7; D uncertain. The J call is in doubt because the DNA end fits TRBJ2-5 better. The CDR3 is 13 residues long. The CDR3 spells CASSTNSGATQYF. The CDR3 DNA sequence: TGTGCCAGCAGTACCAATTCCGGCGCGACCCAGTACTTC.

In this sample, this clonotype turned up many times. V gene TRBV5-1 combines with J gene TRBJ2-5; 7 bases are shared with TRBD1. The germline V gene encodes CDR1 SGHRS and CDR2 YFSETQ. The CDR3 runs 14 residues. Trimming removed 4 bases from V and 2 bases from J; junction bases left unmatched: 5. This chain's CDR3 is CASSPGQAQETQYF. CDR3 in DNA: TGCGCCAGCAGCCCCGGACAGGCTCAAGAGACCCAGTACTTC. The whole variable domain, remainder taken from reference TRBV5-1 and TRBJ2-5, is KAGVTQTPRYLIKTRGQQVTLSCSPISGHRSVSWYQQTPGQGLQFLFEYFSETQRNKGNFPGRFSGRQFSNSRSEMNVSTLELGDSALYLCASSPGQAQETQYFGPGTRLLVL.

This clonotype showed up just once. A junction end diverges from the germline sequence, so it may reflect a read error. The chain recombines TRBV13 with TRBJ2-1; D is perhaps TRBD2 (7 bases). Germline CDR1 reads PRHDT; CDR2 reads FYEKMQ (reference sequence). This CDR3 has 17 amino acids. The CDR3 is CASSLGGGPSSCNEQFF. The CDR3 DNA reads TGTGCCAGCAGCTTAGGCGGGGGGCCTAGCTCCTGCAATGAGCAGTTCTTC.

This clonotype showed up many times. This chain connects TRBV10-3 to TRBJ2-5; 13 bases align to TRBD2. CDR1 ENHRY and CDR2 SYGVKD come from the germline V gene. The CDR3 is made up of 18 amino acids. With V trimmed by 4 bases and J by 5 bases, 13 bases remained unmatched. The CDR3 DNA reads as TGTGCCATCAGTGCGGCCCAGGCGACTAGCGGGGGGAGTGAGACCCAGTACTTC. Protein product: CAISAAQATSGGSETQYF.

The chain combines TRBV11-1 with TRBJ2-2; D is possibly TRBD1 or TRBD2 (5 bases each). The length of the CDR3 is 16 residues. Trimming left V 1 base short and J 1 base short, with 10 bases between. In germline, CDR1 is SGHAT, CDR2 FQDESV (reference sequence). This CDR3 is CASSLETGRNTGELFF. The CDR3 DNA sequence: TGTGCCAGCAGCTTAGAAACGGGACGGAACACCGGGGAGCTGTTTTTT.

The CDR3 sequence is CSAPSTVSGGYTF. In DNA, the CDR3 is TGCAGTGCGCCCTCCACGGTTAGCGGGGGCTACACCTTC. The chain uses TRBV20-1 and TRBJ1-2; D is ambiguous. The CDR3 runs 13 residues. CDR1 DFQATT and CDR2 SNEGSKA come from the germline V gene (reference sequence). V was trimmed by 6 bases and J by 8 bases, leaving 19 bases between them.

This clonotype has more than one count but fewer than ten. V and J are TRBV29-1 and TRBJ1-2, with a possible D match to TRBD1 (5 bases). Trimming left V 5 bases short and J 0 bases short, with 13 bases between. This CDR3 has 14 residues. Per the germline V gene, CDR1 is SQVTM and CDR2 is ANQGSEA. The DNA for the CDR3 is TGCAGCGTTTACTTGCCAGGGACTAACTATGGCTACACCTTC. It encodes CSVYLPGTNYGYTF.